The 23 T cell receptor beta chains reported below all come from one sample, sequenced in a study of memory B cells and T cells in multiple sclerosis. After stimulus-free culture, autoproliferating CFSE-dim and non-proliferating CFSE-high T cells were sequenced separately. Cultures began with about 45 million CFSE-labeled PBMCs, unstimulated for 6 to 8 days, with replicate wells pooled. The assay was immunoSEQ multiplex PCR, and TCRdb's table has in-frame clones only and misses some. The top ten clones hold less than 3.5% of a sample with 25,000 to 35,000 clones, roughly 82% of them seen once. No cognate antigen is known for these TCRs. The sample comprised PBMCs from blood kept in culture. Receptor source: a human donor with multiple sclerosis.

The chain has TRBV11-1 and TRBJ2-2, with D tentatively TRBD2 (5 bases). The V end was cut by 2 bases, the J end by 11 bases, with 18 bases between. Germline CDR1 reads SGHAT; CDR2 reads FQDESV (reference sequence). The CDR3 has 15 residues. The CDR3 bases are TGTGCCAGCAGCTTATCCGAAGGGTCCGCGGGCGAGCTGTTTTTT. It yields the protein CASSLSEGSAGELFF.

The CDR3 region is CASSSGARGGEYDTQYF. For the CDR3, the DNA is TGTGCCAGCAGCTCCGGTGCGCGCGGGGGGGAATACGATACGCAGTATTTT. The chain combines TRBV5-8 with TRBJ2-3; 9 bases map to TRBD2. CDR1 and CDR2 (germline): SGHTS, YDEGEE. The CDR3 sequence is 17 residues long. V gave up 3 bases and J gave up 6 bases; unmatched junction bases: 14.

The chain links TRBV6-5 to TRBJ2-5; 7 bases line up with TRBD1. The CDR3 runs 15 residues. The J segment lost 3 bases and the V segment lost 2 bases, leaving 6 bases of the junction unmatched. Germline V gives CDR1 MNHEY, CDR2 SVGAGI. DNA of the CDR3: TGTGCCAGCAGTTACGGGTTGACAGGGAAAGAGACCCAGTACTTC. It translates to CASSYGLTGKETQYF.

This clone was counted between two and nine times. The chain couples TRBV11-1 to TRBJ1-2; D remains unclear. Looked up from germline, CDR1 is SGHAT and CDR2 is FQDESV (reference sequence). The V end was cut by 3 bases, the J end by 8 bases, with 7 bases between. The CDR3 is made up of 11 amino acids. CDR3 in DNA: TGTGCCAGCAGCTTTAGAGGGGGCTACACCTTC. Translating gives CASSFRGGYTF.

The chain combines TRBV11-1 with TRBJ2-4; D unclear. CDR1 is SGHAT and CDR2 is FQDESV in the germline V gene (reference sequence). Trimming took 5 bases from V and 0 from J, leaving 11 bases between them. CDR3 length: 15 amino acids. CDR3 sequence: CASSPGRLAKNIQYF. CDR3 DNA: TGTGCCAGCAGCCCCGGGCGGCTAGCCAAAAACATTCAGTACTTC.

The chain uses TRBV7-2 and TRBJ2-1; 7 bases are a match to TRBD1. V lost 1 base and J lost 3; bases outside the gene matches: 3. Germline V gene data show CDR1 as SGHTA and CDR2 as FQGNSA. The CDR3 spans 15 residues. In DNA form, the CDR3 reads TGTGCCAGCAGCTTAGAAGGGACAGACTACAATGAGCAGTTCTTC. This codes for CASSLEGTDYNEQFF.

The chain recombines TRBV6-1 with TRBJ1-2, with unresolved D. The CDR3 totals 15 residues. The V end lost 4 bases, the J end lost 7 bases, and 19 bases lay between the germline ends. In germline, CDR1 is MNHNS, CDR2 SASEGT. As DNA, the CDR3 is TGTGCCAGCAGTGCGGTCGTCAGGAGCCTTTTTGGCTACACCTTC. Its protein product is CASSAVVRSLFGYTF.

The rearrangement joins TRBV6-5 to TRBJ1-2, with a weak D call TRBD1 (5 bases). The CDR3 is 14 residues long. From germline, CDR1 is MNHEY and CDR2 SVGAGI. Trimming removed 6 bases at V and 0 bases at J, with 11 bases between. CDR3 sequence: CASRTGFANYGYTF. The CDR3 bases are TGTGCCAGCAGAACAGGTTTTGCTAACTATGGCTACACCTTC.

The chain recombines TRBV5-1 with TRBJ1-6, with 7 nucleotides matching TRBD1. The germline CDR1 and CDR2 sequences are SGHRS and YFSETQ. This CDR3 has 16 residues. V was clipped by 3 bases and J by 6 bases; unmatched bases: 9. The CDR3 loop reads CASSSVGTDTNSPLHF. For the CDR3, the DNA is TGCGCCAGCAGCTCGGTCGGGACAGACACTAATTCACCCCTCCACTTT.

The rearrangement joins TRBV6-1 to TRBJ1-5, with D hard to call. The CDR3 spans 15 residues. Looked up from germline, CDR1 is MNHNS and CDR2 is SASEGT. Trimming left V 4 bases short and J 4 bases short, with 14 bases between. The DNA for the CDR3 is TGTGCCAGCAGTGCGCAGAAAGGGTGGAATCAGCCCCAGCATTTT. This codes for CASSAQKGWNQPQHF.

This clone was found a few times. The rearrangement links TRBV19 to TRBJ1-1; no reliable D call. The CDR3 totals 13 residues. Trimming left V 5 bases short and J 0 bases short, with 7 bases between. Germline lookup yields CDR1 LNHDA and CDR2 SQIVND (reference sequence). The CDR3 nucleotides are TGTGCCAGTAGTCCAGCTTTGAACACTGAAGCTTTCTTT. Amino acids: CASSPALNTEAFF.

The genes are TRBV5-4 and TRBJ2-1; the match to TRBD2 covers 7 bases. Germline values: CDR1 SGHNT, CDR2 YYREEE (reference sequence). The V gene end was trimmed by 1 base and the J gene end by 10 bases; junction bases not matched to a gene: 8. The CDR3 has 14 residues. The CDR3 sequence: CASSLSSGSAEQFF. CDR3 bases: TGTGCCAGCAGCTTGAGTAGCGGGTCCGCCGAGCAGTTCTTC. The full variable domain, with the rest looked up from reference TRBV5-4 and TRBJ2-1, is ETGVTQSPTHLIKTRGQQVTLRCSSQSGHNTVSWYQQALGQGPQFIFQYYREEENGRGNFPPRFSGLQFPNYSSELNVNALELDDSALYLCASSLSSGSAEQFFGPGTRLTVL.

This rearrangement joins TRBV5-8 to TRBJ1-5; 8 bases are a match to TRBD1. Germline assignment: CDR1 SGHTS and CDR2 YDEGEE. V gave up 7 bases and J gave up 7 bases; unmatched junction bases: 10. The CDR3 has 14 residues. CDR3 coding DNA: TGTGCCAGCTTCGGACAGGGTAGCGGACAGCCCCAGCATTTT. Translation gives CASFGQGSGQPQHF.

This clone was found a few times. The chain combines TRBV14 with TRBJ1-5, with D unclear. The germline V and J ends were trimmed by 1 base and 5 bases, with 6 bases remaining between them. This CDR3 has 13 amino acids. CDR1 is SGHDN and CDR2 is FVKESK in the germline V gene. CDR3 bases: TGTGCCAGCAGCCAAGGTCTGGATCAGCCCCAGCATTTT. It translates to CASSQGLDQPQHF.

V and J are TRBV29-1 and TRBJ2-1; TRBD2 agrees at 7 bases. This CDR3 spans 15 amino acids. The germline V gene has CDR1 SQVTM and CDR2 ANQGSEA. V shed 5 bases and J 2 bases; nucleotides not matched to a gene: 9. In DNA, the CDR3 is TGCAGCGTTAAAAGCGGGGCTAATACCTACAATGAGCAGTTCTTC. This codes for CSVKSGANTYNEQFF.

The V and J genes are TRBV5-6 and TRBJ2-1; no definite D call. Germline assignment: CDR1 SGHDT and CDR2 YYEEEE. The CDR3 loop spans 12 amino acids. V lost 1 base and J lost 9, with 8 bases in between. The CDR3 reads CASSLWGSEQFF. The CDR3 nucleotides are TGTGCCAGCAGCTTGTGGGGAAGTGAGCAGTTCTTC.

This clone was recorded a few times. This sequence joins TRBV19 and TRBJ1-1; 9 bases are a match to TRBD1. The CDR3 is made up of 14 amino acids. The germline V gene has CDR1 LNHDA and CDR2 SQIVND (reference sequence). The V gene end was trimmed by 6 bases and the J gene end by 5 bases; junction bases not matched to a gene: 7. The CDR3 DNA reads TGTGCCAGTAGCTCCGGACAGGGGAGAACTGAAGCTTTCTTT. Residues: CASSSGQGRTEAFF.

This chain uses TRBV5-4 with TRBJ2-7, with D possibly being TRBD1 or TRBD2 (5 bases each). The CDR3 spans 13 residues. CDR1 is SGHNT and CDR2 is YYREEE in the germline V gene (reference sequence). The V and J ends lost 0 bases and 7 bases respectively, with 11 bases between them. CDR3 sequence: CASSLGGRGEQYF. The CDR3 coding sequence is TGTGCCAGCAGCTTGGGGGGGAGAGGGGAGCAGTACTTC.

The V call is TRBV28, the J call TRBJ2-3; D is unresolved. This CDR3 spans 15 amino acids. The V and J ends lost 2 bases and 1 base respectively, with 10 bases between them. The germline CDR1 and CDR2 sequences are MDHEN and SYDVKM. The CDR3 bases are TGTGCCAGCAGTTTAATCCCTTCTGGCACAGATACGCAGTATTTT. This encodes CASSLIPSGTDTQYF.

The chain employs TRBV9 and TRBJ2-3; D tentatively fits TRBD1 or TRBD2 (6 bases each). The germline V gene encodes CDR1 SGDLS and CDR2 YYNGEE. The CDR3 is made up of 15 amino acids. The V and J ends lost 4 bases and 4 bases respectively, with 16 bases between them. The CDR3 loop reads CASSPLGGPPDTQYF. DNA of the CDR3: TGTGCCAGCAGCCCTCTTGGGGGGCCCCCAGATACGCAGTATTTT.

The rearrangement uses TRBV6-1 and TRBJ2-1; the D gene is possibly TRBD2 (5 bases). CDR1 is MNHNS and CDR2 is SASEGT in the germline V gene. This CDR3 spans 19 amino acids. V lost 4 bases and J lost 0, with 22 bases in between. The CDR3 DNA sequence: TGTGCCAGCAGTGGTGCGGGTCCCGGACGAGCGAGCTCCTACAATGAGCAGTTCTTC. Translating it yields CASSGAGPGRASSYNEQFF.

The rearrangement uses TRBV13 and TRBJ2-7, with 8 nucleotides matching TRBD1. Trimming at V came to 3 bases and at J to 1 base, leaving 5 bases not matched to a gene. Germline V gene data show CDR1 as PRHDT and CDR2 as FYEKMQ (reference sequence). The CDR3 has 15 amino acids. The chain's CDR3 is CASSFGTGASYEQYF. In DNA form, the CDR3 reads TGTGCCAGCAGCTTTGGGACAGGTGCATCCTACGAGCAGTACTTC.

V usage is TRBV5-4 and J usage is TRBJ2-3; D not certain. There are 14 residues in the CDR3. The germline CDR1 and CDR2 sequences are SGHNT and YYREEE (reference sequence). Trimming cost V 2 bases and J 1 base, with 8 bases left between them. The CDR3 DNA follows: TGTGCCAGCAGCTTTACCAGTGGCACAGATACGCAGTATTTT. Translated, it gives CASSFTSGTDTQYF.